Here is one TCR beta chain with its context. Its antigen is still unknown. The sample comes from a study of T and B cells in COVID-19 patients. About the research overall: The recovered patients had mostly mild to moderate COVID-19 with outpatient management. Median age was 34 years in the recovered cohort and around 62 years in the active-infection cohort. Study outcomes and limitations: Clonality of TRB repertoires was high in active COVID-19; recovery brought above-healthy diversity and richness. The recovered cohort had roughly 2,400 exclusive TCR clusters, including approximately 31 low generation probability clusters.

The CDR3 has 15 residues. Germline trimming cut 10 bases from V and 3 bases from J; bases unmatched to any gene: 12. TRB was amplified from approximately 250-480 ng of blood genomic DNA. TRB rearrangements were amplified by multiplex PCR with BIOMED2 TRB-A/B primers. MiXCR, applied by TCRdb to the multiplex PCR reads, yields one record per CDR3 protein. The data show several thousand distinct CDR3 sequences, roughly 27% seen once. Source material: blood. This TCR was sampled from a human donor with active COVID-19. The donor label of this sample is uncertain. The chain employs TRBV12-3 or TRBV12-4 and TRBJ1-1, with 9 positions matching TRBD1. CDR3 sequence: CATPIQDRGHTEAFF. Here the CDR3 DNA reads TGTGCCACTCCGATTCAGGACAGGGGACACACTGAAGCTTTCTTT.